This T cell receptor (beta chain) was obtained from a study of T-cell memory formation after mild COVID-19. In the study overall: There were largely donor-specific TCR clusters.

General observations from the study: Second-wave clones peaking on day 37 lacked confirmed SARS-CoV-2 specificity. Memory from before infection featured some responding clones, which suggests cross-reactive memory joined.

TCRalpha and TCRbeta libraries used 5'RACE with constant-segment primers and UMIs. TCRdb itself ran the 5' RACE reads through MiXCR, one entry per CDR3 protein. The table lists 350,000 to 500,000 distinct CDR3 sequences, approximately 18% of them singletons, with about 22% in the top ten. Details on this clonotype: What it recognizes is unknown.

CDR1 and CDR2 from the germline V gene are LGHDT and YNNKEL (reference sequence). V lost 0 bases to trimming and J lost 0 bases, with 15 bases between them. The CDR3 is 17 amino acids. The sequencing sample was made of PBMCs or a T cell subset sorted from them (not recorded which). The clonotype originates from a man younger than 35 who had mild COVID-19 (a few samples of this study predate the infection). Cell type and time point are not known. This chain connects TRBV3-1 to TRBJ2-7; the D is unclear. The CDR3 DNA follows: TGTGCCAGCAGCCAAGATTTAGGGCCGAGGAGCTCCTACGAGCAGTACGTC. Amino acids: CASSQDLGPRSSYEQYV.